Listed below are T cell receptor beta chains from one sample, sequenced in a study of blood T cell repertoires in COVID-19. The protocol was immunoSEQ multiplex PCR, while the TCRdb copy is restricted to in-frame clones and leaves out a portion. The repertoire holds more than 300,000 clones, with 90% to 95% as singletons. The sequencing sample was made of peripheral blood. The receptors were gathered from a woman aged 18-29 years who had recovered from COVID-19. Each CDR3 is given with its conserved first and last residue. The D gene is left open where the match is weak. Size is stated for part of the rows, as once, few or many counts, or as a class when the clone is expanded.

v_call: TRBV6-2/TRBV6-3; d_call: NA; clone_size: NA; j_call: TRBJ2-1; cdr3_aa: CASSSTDQGFF; cdr3_nt: TGTGCCAGCAGTTCGACTGACCAGGGGTTCTTC
v_call: TRBV2; d_call: NA; clone_size: NA; j_call: TRBJ2-2; cdr3_aa: CASRAIGGTGELFF; cdr3_nt: TGTGCCAGCAGGGCGATCGGGGGTACCGGGGAGCTGTTTTTT
v_call: TRBV19; d_call: NA; clone_size: NA; j_call: TRBJ1-5; cdr3_aa: CASSVQFNQPQHF; cdr3_nt: TGTGCCAGTAGTGTCCAGTTCAATCAGCCCCAGCATTTT
v_call: TRBV29-1; d_call: NA; clone_size: NA; j_call: TRBJ1-4; cdr3_aa: CSGVGGNNEKLFF; cdr3_nt: TGCAGCGGAGTGGGAGGGAATAATGAAAAACTGTTTTTT
v_call: TRBV7-2; d_call: NA; clone_size: NA; j_call: TRBJ2-5; cdr3_aa: CASSLATQRGETQYF; cdr3_nt: TGTGCCAGCAGCTTAGCGACCCAAAGGGGTGAGACCCAGTACTTC
v_call: TRBV4-3; d_call: NA; clone_size: NA; j_call: TRBJ2-3; cdr3_aa: CASSQDRWDGRSSTDTQYF; cdr3_nt: TGCGCCAGCAGCCAAGATCGATGGGACGGGAGAAGTAGCACAGATACGCAGTATTTT
v_call: TRBV2; d_call: TRBD1; clone_size: NA; j_call: TRBJ1-5; cdr3_aa: CASSEAGTGGNQPQHF; cdr3_nt: TGTGCCAGCAGTGAAGCGGGGACAGGGGGTAATCAGCCCCAGCATTTT
v_call: TRBV25-1; d_call: NA; clone_size: NA; j_call: TRBJ1-1; cdr3_aa: CASKDGMNTEAFF; cdr3_nt: TGTGCCAGCAAGGACGGGATGAACACTGAAGCTTTCTTT
v_call: TRBV18; d_call: TRBD1; clone_size: NA; j_call: TRBJ2-1; cdr3_aa: CASSLNRGAVYNEQFF; cdr3_nt: TGTGCCAGCTCATTAAACAGGGGGGCCGTTTACAATGAGCAGTTCTTC
v_call: TRBV18; d_call: TRBD1; clone_size: NA; j_call: TRBJ1-2; cdr3_aa: CASSPLDRGHGYTF; cdr3_nt: TGTGCCAGCTCACCCCTGGACAGGGGTCATGGCTACACCTTC
v_call: TRBV21-1; d_call: NA; clone_size: NA; j_call: TRBJ1-2; cdr3_aa: CASSNRGGGYTF; cdr3_nt: TGTGCCAGCAGCAATCGGGGGGGCGGCTACACCTTC
v_call: TRBV12-3/TRBV12-4; d_call: NA; clone_size: NA; j_call: TRBJ1-1; cdr3_aa: CASSPAVITEAFF; cdr3_nt: TGTGCCAGCAGTCCCGCAGTTATTACTGAAGCTTTCTTT
v_call: TRBV19; d_call: TRBD2; clone_size: NA; j_call: TRBJ2-1; cdr3_aa: CASSIWGLAGGMDNEQFF; cdr3_nt: TGTGCCAGTAGTATCTGGGGACTAGCGGGAGGTATGGACAATGAGCAGTTCTTC
v_call: TRBV6-5; d_call: TRBD1; clone_size: NA; j_call: TRBJ1-2; cdr3_aa: CASHGGTGYGYTF; cdr3_nt: TGTGCCAGCCATGGCGGGACAGGGTATGGCTACACCTTC
v_call: TRBV28; d_call: NA; clone_size: NA; j_call: TRBJ1-2; cdr3_aa: CASSDPGGKAGGYTF; cdr3_nt: TGTGCCAGCAGTGACCCGGGGGGGAAAGCGGGTGGCTACACCTTC
v_call: TRBV7-9; d_call: TRBD2; clone_size: NA; j_call: TRBJ2-2; cdr3_aa: CASSFPSGRVLNTGELFF; cdr3_nt: TGTGCCAGCAGCTTCCCTAGCGGGAGGGTCTTGAACACCGGGGAGCTGTTTTTT
v_call: TRBV30; d_call: NA; clone_size: once; j_call: TRBJ1-2; cdr3_aa: CAWSPTRWATNYGYTF; cdr3_nt: TGTGCCTGGAGTCCCACCAGGTGGGCGACTAACTATGGCTACACCTTC
v_call: TRBV19; d_call: NA; clone_size: NA; j_call: TRBJ1-1; cdr3_aa: CASSTERLNTEAFF; cdr3_nt: TGTGCCAGTAGTACGGAGAGATTGAACACTGAAGCTTTCTTT
v_call: TRBV25-1; d_call: NA; clone_size: NA; j_call: TRBJ1-1; cdr3_aa: CASSVEWGAGVRTEAFF; cdr3_nt: TGTGCCAGCAGTGTAGAGTGGGGTGCCGGGGTAAGGACTGAAGCTTTCTTT
v_call: TRBV11-2; d_call: NA; clone_size: few; j_call: TRBJ1-1; cdr3_aa: CASSGHTVPNTEAFF; cdr3_nt: TGTGCCAGCAGCGGCCACACAGTTCCGAACACTGAAGCTTTCTTT
v_call: TRBV4-3; d_call: TRBD2; clone_size: NA; j_call: TRBJ2-1; cdr3_aa: CASSLTSGRAYEQFF; cdr3_nt: TGCGCCAGCAGCCTGACTAGCGGGAGGGCGTATGAGCAGTTCTTC
v_call: TRBV5-1; d_call: NA; clone_size: NA; j_call: TRBJ1-2; cdr3_aa: CASSWRGGGTDYGYTF; cdr3_nt: TGCGCCAGCAGCTGGCGGGGGGGAGGCACGGACTATGGCTACACCTTC
v_call: TRBV14; d_call: NA; clone_size: NA; j_call: TRBJ2-3; cdr3_aa: CASSLLKDTQYF; cdr3_nt: TGTGCCAGCAGCCTCCTAAAAGATACGCAGTATTTT
v_call: TRBV20-1; d_call: NA; clone_size: NA; j_call: TRBJ1-1; cdr3_aa: CSASQGPNTEAFF; cdr3_nt: TGCAGTGCTAGTCAGGGGCCGAACACTGAAGCTTTCTTT
v_call: TRBV6-5; d_call: TRBD1; clone_size: NA; j_call: TRBJ2-2; cdr3_aa: CASSLDRGTGELFF; cdr3_nt: TGTGCCAGCAGCCTCGACAGGGGCACCGGGGAGCTGTTTTTT
v_call: TRBV7-7; d_call: TRBD2; clone_size: NA; j_call: TRBJ2-3; cdr3_aa: CASSETSGNPPDTQYF; cdr3_nt: TGTGCCAGCAGCGAAACTAGCGGGAACCCGCCAGATACGCAGTATTTT
v_call: TRBV6-5; d_call: NA; clone_size: NA; j_call: TRBJ2-3; cdr3_aa: CASALRGGSTDTQYF; cdr3_nt: TGTGCCAGCGCCCTACGAGGGGGTAGCACAGATACGCAGTATTTT
v_call: TRBV25-1; d_call: TRBD1; clone_size: NA; j_call: TRBJ1-2; cdr3_aa: CASSERGAGGQGFGYTF; cdr3_nt: TGTGCCAGCAGTGAACGGGGGGCCGGTGGACAGGGTTTCGGCTACACCTTC
v_call: TRBV30; d_call: NA; clone_size: NA; j_call: TRBJ1-5; cdr3_aa: CAWSPIGADQPQHF; cdr3_nt: TGTGCCTGGAGCCCTATAGGGGCGGATCAGCCCCAGCATTTT
v_call: TRBV7-9; d_call: NA; clone_size: NA; j_call: TRBJ2-1; cdr3_aa: CASSWLWSSSRDEQFF; cdr3_nt: TGTGCCAGCAGCTGGCTGTGGAGCAGCTCCCGCGATGAGCAGTTCTTC
v_call: TRBV7-9; d_call: TRBD2; clone_size: NA; j_call: TRBJ2-1; cdr3_aa: CASSASLAGTAYNEQFF; cdr3_nt: TGTGCCAGCAGCGCCAGTCTAGCGGGAACTGCCTACAATGAGCAGTTCTTC
v_call: TRBV7-9; d_call: TRBD1; clone_size: NA; j_call: TRBJ1-6; cdr3_aa: CASSFLTGQESPLHF; cdr3_nt: TGTGCCAGCAGCTTTTTGACAGGGCAGGAGTCACCCCTCCACTTT
v_call: TRBV7-2; d_call: NA; clone_size: NA; j_call: TRBJ1-1; cdr3_aa: CASSITGSEAFF; cdr3_nt: TGTGCCAGCAGTATTACAGGGTCAGAAGCTTTCTTT
v_call: TRBV28; d_call: NA; clone_size: NA; j_call: TRBJ1-5; cdr3_aa: CASSRTPQGVQPQHF; cdr3_nt: TGTGCCAGCAGCCGTACACCACAGGGCGTTCAGCCCCAGCATTTT
v_call: TRBV6-5; d_call: TRBD1; clone_size: NA; j_call: TRBJ1-1; cdr3_aa: CASRQGLGTEAFF; cdr3_nt: TGTGCCAGCAGACAGGGGTTGGGTACTGAAGCTTTCTTT
v_call: TRBV30; d_call: TRBD1; clone_size: NA; j_call: TRBJ1-1; cdr3_aa: CAWSVQGAYVAFF; cdr3_nt: TGTGCCTGGAGTGTACAGGGGGCCTACGTGGCTTTCTTT
v_call: TRBV5-4; d_call: TRBD2; clone_size: NA; j_call: TRBJ2-3; cdr3_aa: CASSEASGRVTDTQYF; cdr3_nt: TGTGCCAGCAGCGAAGCTAGCGGGAGGGTCACAGATACGCAGTATTTT
v_call: TRBV7-9; d_call: TRBD2; clone_size: NA; j_call: TRBJ2-3; cdr3_aa: CASSSRGAGGPADTQYF; cdr3_nt: TGTGCCAGCAGCTCCCGAGGGGCGGGAGGGCCCGCAGATACGCAGTATTTT
v_call: TRBV27; d_call: NA; clone_size: NA; j_call: TRBJ2-1; cdr3_aa: CASRPYVGHSSYNEQFF; cdr3_nt: TGTGCCAGCAGGCCGTACGTGGGACATAGCTCCTACAATGAGCAGTTCTTC
v_call: TRBV6-1; d_call: NA; clone_size: NA; j_call: TRBJ2-3; cdr3_aa: CASSDIASDTQYF; cdr3_nt: TGTGCCAGCAGTGACATAGCGTCAGATACGCAGTATTTT
v_call: TRBV7-9; d_call: NA; clone_size: once; j_call: TRBJ2-1; cdr3_aa: CASSRGPTGYNEQFF; cdr3_nt: TGTGCCAGCAGCCGCGGTCCCACAGGATACAATGAGCAGTTCTTC